This T cell receptor (beta chain) was sequenced in a study of blood T cell repertoires in COVID-19. Across the study: Researchers got acute and convalescent COVID-19 samples from the United States, Italy and Spain. From T cells, B-cell-depleted T cells, or PBMCs came the material, which was cDNA or gDNA.

Study processing details: The assay estimated nucleated cells by amplifying reference gene primers. Using immunoSEQ multiplex PCR, the repertoire was profiled, and TCRdb retains in-frame clones only, with some absent. V, J and clone size are those of that table, while D and trimming were read from the DNA. The table lists about 100,000 clones, over 75% of them singletons, with approximately 7.3% in the top ten. The CDR3 is 15 residues long. Germline values: CDR1 ENHRY, CDR2 SYGVKD. Trimming took 3 bases from V and 0 from J, leaving 11 bases between them. V usage is TRBV10-3 and J usage is TRBJ1-1; D unclear. The sequenced sample consisted of peripheral blood. This receptor was taken from a man younger than 40 in a cohort sampled during active COVID-19. In nucleotides, the CDR3 is TGTGCCATCAGTGATGGCGGGGTAATGAACACTGAAGCTTTCTTT. The encoded protein is CAISDGGVMNTEAFF.